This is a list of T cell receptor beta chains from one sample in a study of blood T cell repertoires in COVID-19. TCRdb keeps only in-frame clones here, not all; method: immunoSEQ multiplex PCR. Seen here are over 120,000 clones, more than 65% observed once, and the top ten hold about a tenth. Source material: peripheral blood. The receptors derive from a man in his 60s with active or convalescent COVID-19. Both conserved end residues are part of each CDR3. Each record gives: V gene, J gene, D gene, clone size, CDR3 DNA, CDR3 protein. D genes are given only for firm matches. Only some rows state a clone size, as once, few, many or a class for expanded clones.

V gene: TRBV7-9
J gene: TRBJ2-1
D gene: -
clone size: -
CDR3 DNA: TGTGCCAGCAGCGGTGGCCATTGGCCATCCAATGAGCAGTTCTTC
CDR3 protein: CASSGGHWPSNEQFF

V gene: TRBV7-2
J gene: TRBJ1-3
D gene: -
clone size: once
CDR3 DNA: TGTGCCAGCAGCGCGACTAGGACGCCGGACACCATATATTTT
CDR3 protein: CASSATRTPDTIYF

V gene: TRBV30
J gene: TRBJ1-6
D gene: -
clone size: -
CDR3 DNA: TGTGCCTGGAGTACGGAGAATTCACCCCTCCACTTT
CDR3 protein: CAWSTENSPLHF

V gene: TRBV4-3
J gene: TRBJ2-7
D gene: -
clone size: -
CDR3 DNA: TGCGCCAGCAGCCAAGATAGGAGCGTCTACGAGCAGTACTTC
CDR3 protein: CASSQDRSVYEQYF

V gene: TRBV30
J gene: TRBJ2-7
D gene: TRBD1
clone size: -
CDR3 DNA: TGTGCCTGGAGTCCGCCGGACAGGGCCCTCTCCTACGAGCAGTACTTC
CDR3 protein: CAWSPPDRALSYEQYF

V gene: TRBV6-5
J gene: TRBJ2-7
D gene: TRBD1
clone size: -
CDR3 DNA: TGTGCCAGCAGACCCTGGGACAGGGTTTATTACGAGCAGTACTTC
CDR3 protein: CASRPWDRVYYEQYF

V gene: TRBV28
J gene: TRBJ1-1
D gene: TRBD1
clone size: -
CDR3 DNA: TGTGCCAGCAGTTTATCCACACGGACAGGGACGGCTTTCTTT
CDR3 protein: CASSLSTRTGTAFF

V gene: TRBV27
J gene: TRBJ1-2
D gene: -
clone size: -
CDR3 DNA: TGTGCCAGCAGGGCGGGCGCCTATGGCTACACCTTC
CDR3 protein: CASRAGAYGYTF

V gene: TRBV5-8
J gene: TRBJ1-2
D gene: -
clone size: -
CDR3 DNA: TGTGCCAGCAGCTTGCCTAACTATAACTATGGCTACACCTTC
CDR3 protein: CASSLPNYNYGYTF

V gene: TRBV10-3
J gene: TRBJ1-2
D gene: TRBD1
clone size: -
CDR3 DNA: TGTGCCATCAGTGGAGGGACAGATAAAAACTATGGCTACACCTTC
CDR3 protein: CAISGGTDKNYGYTF

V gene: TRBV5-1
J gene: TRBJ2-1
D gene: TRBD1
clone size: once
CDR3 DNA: TGCGCCAGCAAATGGAATCCGGGACAGCCTGAGCAGTTCTTC
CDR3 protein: CASKWNPGQPEQFF

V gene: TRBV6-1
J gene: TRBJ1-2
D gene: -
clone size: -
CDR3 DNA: TGTGCCAGCAGTGAAGCCCGATGGGCAGGGAAAACTAACTATGGCTACACCTTC
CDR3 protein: CASSEARWAGKTNYGYTF

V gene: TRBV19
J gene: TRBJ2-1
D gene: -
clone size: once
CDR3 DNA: TGTGCCAGTAGTTTAGGACAGACCCAAACCCTTTACAATGAGCAGTTCTTC
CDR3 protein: CASSLGQTQTLYNEQFF

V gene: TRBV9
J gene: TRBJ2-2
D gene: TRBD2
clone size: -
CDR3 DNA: TGTGCCAGCAGCGTAGCCAGCGGGGCTACGAACACCGGGGAGCTGTTTTTT
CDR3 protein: CASSVASGATNTGELFF

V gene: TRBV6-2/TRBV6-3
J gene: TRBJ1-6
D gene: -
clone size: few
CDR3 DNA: TGTGCCAGCAGTCAAACAGGGAATAATTCACCCCTCCACTTT
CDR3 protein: CASSQTGNNSPLHF

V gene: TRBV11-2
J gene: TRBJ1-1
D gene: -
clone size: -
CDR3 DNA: TGTGCCAGCAGCGCCTCAGGGACTGAAGCTTTCTTT
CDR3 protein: CASSASGTEAFF

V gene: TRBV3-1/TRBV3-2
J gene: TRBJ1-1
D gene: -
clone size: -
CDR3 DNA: TGTGCCAGCAGCCATATGAACACTGAAGCTTTCTTT
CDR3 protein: CASSHMNTEAFF

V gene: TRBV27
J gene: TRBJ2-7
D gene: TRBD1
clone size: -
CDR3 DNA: TGTGCCAGCAGTCCCCGGGACAGGGGGCCCTACGAGCAGTACTTC
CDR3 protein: CASSPRDRGPYEQYF

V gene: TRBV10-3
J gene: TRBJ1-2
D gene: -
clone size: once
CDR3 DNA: TGTGCCATCAGTTCTCGTCTCGGGGTCGTTAACTCTGGCTACACCTTC
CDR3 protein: CAISSRLGVVNSGYTF

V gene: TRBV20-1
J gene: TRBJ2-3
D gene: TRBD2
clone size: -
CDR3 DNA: TGCAGTGCTAGTTCCCCCCGACTAGCGGCCACAGATACGCAGTATTTT
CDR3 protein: CSASSPRLAATDTQYF

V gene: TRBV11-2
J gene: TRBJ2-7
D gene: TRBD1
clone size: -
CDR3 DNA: TGTGCCAGCAGCCCAGACAGGGGGTTAAGCGAGCAGTACTTC
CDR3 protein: CASSPDRGLSEQYF

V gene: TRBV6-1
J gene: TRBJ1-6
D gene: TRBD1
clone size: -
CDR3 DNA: TGTGCCAGCAGTGAATCCAGGGGGAATTCACCCCTCCACTTT
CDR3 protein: CASSESRGNSPLHF

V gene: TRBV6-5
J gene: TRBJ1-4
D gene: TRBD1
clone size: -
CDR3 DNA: TGTGCCAGCAGCAACGACAGGGCAAAACTGTTTTTT
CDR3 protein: CASSNDRAKLFF

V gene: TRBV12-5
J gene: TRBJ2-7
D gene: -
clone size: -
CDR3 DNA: TGTGCTAGTGGTTCCCAATACGAGCAGTACTTC
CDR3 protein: CASGSQYEQYF

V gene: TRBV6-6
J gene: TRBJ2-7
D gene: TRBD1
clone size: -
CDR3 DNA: TGTGCCAGCAGTTACTCGGGACAGGGCTTGGGGCAGTACTTC
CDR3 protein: CASSYSGQGLGQYF

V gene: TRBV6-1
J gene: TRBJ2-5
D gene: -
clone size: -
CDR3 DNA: TGTGCCAGCAGTGATAGAAATCGGAGCATTCAAGAGACCCAGTACTTC
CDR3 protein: CASSDRNRSIQETQYF

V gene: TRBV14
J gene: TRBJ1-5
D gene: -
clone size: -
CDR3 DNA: TGTGCCAGCAGCCCCCGAAGGGACTCTTATCAGCCCCAGCATTTT
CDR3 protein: CASSPRRDSYQPQHF

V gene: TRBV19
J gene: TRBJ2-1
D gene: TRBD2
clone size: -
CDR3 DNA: TGTGCCAGTAGTCCTATAGCGGGAGCGGTTTTAAATGAGCAGTTCTTC
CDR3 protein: CASSPIAGAVLNEQFF

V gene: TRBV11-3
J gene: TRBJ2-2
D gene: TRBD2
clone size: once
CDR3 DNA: TGTGCCAGCAGCTTAGAGGGTTTCCTAGCGGGAGTCACCGGGGAGCTGTTTTTT
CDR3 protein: CASSLEGFLAGVTGELFF

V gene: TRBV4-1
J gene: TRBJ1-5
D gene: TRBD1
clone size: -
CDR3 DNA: TGCGCCAGCAGCGACCAGGGGGCATCGTATCAGCCCCAGCATTTT
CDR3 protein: CASSDQGASYQPQHF

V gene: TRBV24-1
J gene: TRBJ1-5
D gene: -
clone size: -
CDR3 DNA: TGTGCCACCAGTGAGGGCCTGCGGGGCAATCAGCCCCAGCATTTT
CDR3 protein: CATSEGLRGNQPQHF

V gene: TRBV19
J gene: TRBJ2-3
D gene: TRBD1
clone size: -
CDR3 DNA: TGTGCCAGTAGCTCAGAACAGGGGGCTACGGCAGATACGCAGTATTTT
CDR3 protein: CASSSEQGATADTQYF

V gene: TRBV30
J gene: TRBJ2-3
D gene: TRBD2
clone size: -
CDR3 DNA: TGTGCCAGTCGAAATACCGGGAGGAATCCCTATACGCAGTATTTT
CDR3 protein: CASRNTGRNPYTQYF

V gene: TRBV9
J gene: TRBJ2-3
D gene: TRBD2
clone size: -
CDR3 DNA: TGTGCCAGCAGCGGGTTAGCGGGAGTTCGGACAGATACGCAGTATTTT
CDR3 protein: CASSGLAGVRTDTQYF

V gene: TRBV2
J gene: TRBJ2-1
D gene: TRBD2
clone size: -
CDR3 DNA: TGTGCCAGCATGAGGGCTGGACTAGCGGGTATTTACAATGAGCAGTTCTTC
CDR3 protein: CASMRAGLAGIYNEQFF

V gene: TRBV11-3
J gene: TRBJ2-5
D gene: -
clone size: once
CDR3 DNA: TGTGCCAGCAGCTTAGGACAGAAAGAGACCCAGTACTTC
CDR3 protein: CASSLGQKETQYF

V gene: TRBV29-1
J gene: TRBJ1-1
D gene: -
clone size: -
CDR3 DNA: TGCAGCGCTGAACAGGGTTGGATGAACACTGAAGCTTTCTTT
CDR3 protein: CSAEQGWMNTEAFF

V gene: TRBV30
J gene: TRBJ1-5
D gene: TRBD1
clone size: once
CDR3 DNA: TGTGCCTGGAGTGACCGGGACAGGGGTGTTCGTCAGCCCCAGCATTTT
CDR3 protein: CAWSDRDRGVRQPQHF

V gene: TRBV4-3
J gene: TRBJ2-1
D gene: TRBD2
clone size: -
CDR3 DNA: TGCGCCAGCAGCCAAGGTGTAGCGGGCGGACTAGCGGGGGATGAGCAGTTCTTC
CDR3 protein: CASSQGVAGGLAGDEQFF

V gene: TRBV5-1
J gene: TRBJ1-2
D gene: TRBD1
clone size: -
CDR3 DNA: TGCGCCAGCAGCTTGGACAGGGGGATGTATGGCTACACCTTC
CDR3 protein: CASSLDRGMYGYTF

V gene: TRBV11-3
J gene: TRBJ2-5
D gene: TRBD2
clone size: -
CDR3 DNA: TGTGCCAGCAGCTTATTTACGCCAGGACTAGCGGGAGACAAAGAGACCCAGTACTTC
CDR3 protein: CASSLFTPGLAGDKETQYF

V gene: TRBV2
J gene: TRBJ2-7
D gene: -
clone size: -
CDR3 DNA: TGTGCCAGCAGGGCGGGGCCCTCCTACGAGCAGTACTTC
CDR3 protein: CASRAGPSYEQYF

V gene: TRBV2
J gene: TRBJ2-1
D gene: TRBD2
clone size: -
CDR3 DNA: TGTGCCAGCAGTCGACCCCTGTCGGGGGGGCCGAGAAATGAGCAGTTCTTC
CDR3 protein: CASSRPLSGGPRNEQFF

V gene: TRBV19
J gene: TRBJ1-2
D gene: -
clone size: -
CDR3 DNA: TGTGCCAGTAGTTCTGGCGGGGAAAGAGGCTATGGCTACACCTTC
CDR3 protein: CASSSGGERGYGYTF

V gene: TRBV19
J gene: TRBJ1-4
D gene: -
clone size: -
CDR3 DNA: TGTGCCAGTAGCGGGGTTACTAATGAAAAACTGTTTTTT
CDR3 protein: CASSGVTNEKLFF

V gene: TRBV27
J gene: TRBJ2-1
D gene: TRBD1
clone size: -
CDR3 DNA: TGTGCCAGCGGGGACAGCCTTTACAATGAGCAGTTCTTC
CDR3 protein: CASGDSLYNEQFF

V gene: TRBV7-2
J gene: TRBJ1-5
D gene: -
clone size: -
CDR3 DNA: TGTGCCAGCAGCTTAGGGGGGCCCGGGATTGGTCAGCCCCAGCATTTT
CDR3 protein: CASSLGGPGIGQPQHF

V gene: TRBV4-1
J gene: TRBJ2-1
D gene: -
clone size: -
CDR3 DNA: TGCGCCAGCAGCCAAGTCGTGGGAGTAAGCTCCTACAATGAGCAGTTCTTC
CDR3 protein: CASSQVVGVSSYNEQFF

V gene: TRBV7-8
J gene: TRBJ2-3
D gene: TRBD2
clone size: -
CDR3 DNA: TGTGCCAGCAGCTTAGCTGGGCTAGCGGGGGGCTCAGGATACGGAGATACGCAGTATTTT
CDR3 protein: CASSLAGLAGGSGYGDTQYF

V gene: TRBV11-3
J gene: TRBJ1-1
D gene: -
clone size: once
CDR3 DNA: TGTGCCAGCAGCTTGCGGGGGCCTGACACTGAAGCTTTCTTT
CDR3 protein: CASSLRGPDTEAFF

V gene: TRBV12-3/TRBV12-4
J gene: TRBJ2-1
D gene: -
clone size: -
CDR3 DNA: TGTGCCAGCAGGCCGGACAACAATGAGCAGTTCTTC
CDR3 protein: CASRPDNNEQFF

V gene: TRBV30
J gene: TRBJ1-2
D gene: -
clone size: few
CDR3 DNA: TGTGCCTGGAGCAGGGAGGGCTATGGCTACACCTTC
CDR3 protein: CAWSREGYGYTF

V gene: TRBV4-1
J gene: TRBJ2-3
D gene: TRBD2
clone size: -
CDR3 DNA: TGCGCCAGCAGACCCCTAGCGGGAGGGGGCACAGATACGCAGTATTTT
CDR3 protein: CASRPLAGGGTDTQYF

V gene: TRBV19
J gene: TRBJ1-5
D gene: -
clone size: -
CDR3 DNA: TGTGCCAGTAGTTCTGCAAAGGGGCGCCCCAATCAGCCCCAGCATTTT
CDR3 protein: CASSSAKGRPNQPQHF

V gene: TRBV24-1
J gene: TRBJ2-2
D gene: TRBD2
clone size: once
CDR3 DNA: TGTGCCACCAGTGATATTGGACTAGCGGACGGGGAGCTGTTTTTT
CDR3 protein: CATSDIGLADGELFF

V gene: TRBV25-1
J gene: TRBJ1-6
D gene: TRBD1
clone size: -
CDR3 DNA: TGTGCCAGCCGGGACAGCCTTAATTCACCCCTCCACTTT
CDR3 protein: CASRDSLNSPLHF

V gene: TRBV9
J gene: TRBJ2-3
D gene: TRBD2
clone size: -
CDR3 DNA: TGTGCCAGCAGCGTAGGAGTAGCGGGAGTGTCAGATACGCAGTATTTT
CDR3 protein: CASSVGVAGVSDTQYF

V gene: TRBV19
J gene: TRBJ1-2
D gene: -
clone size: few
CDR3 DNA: TGTGCCAGTACCCCCGGGAGCGCGGAAGGCTATGGCTACACCTTC
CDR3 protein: CASTPGSAEGYGYTF

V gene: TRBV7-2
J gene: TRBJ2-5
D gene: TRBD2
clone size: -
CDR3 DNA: TGTGCCAGCAGCTTAGCGGTGGGGGGGAGAAAAGAGACCCAGTACTTC
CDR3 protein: CASSLAVGGRKETQYF

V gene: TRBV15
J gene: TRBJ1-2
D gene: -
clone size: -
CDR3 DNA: TGTGCCACCAGCAGAGATTACGGGTACTATGGCTACACCTTC
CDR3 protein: CATSRDYGYYGYTF